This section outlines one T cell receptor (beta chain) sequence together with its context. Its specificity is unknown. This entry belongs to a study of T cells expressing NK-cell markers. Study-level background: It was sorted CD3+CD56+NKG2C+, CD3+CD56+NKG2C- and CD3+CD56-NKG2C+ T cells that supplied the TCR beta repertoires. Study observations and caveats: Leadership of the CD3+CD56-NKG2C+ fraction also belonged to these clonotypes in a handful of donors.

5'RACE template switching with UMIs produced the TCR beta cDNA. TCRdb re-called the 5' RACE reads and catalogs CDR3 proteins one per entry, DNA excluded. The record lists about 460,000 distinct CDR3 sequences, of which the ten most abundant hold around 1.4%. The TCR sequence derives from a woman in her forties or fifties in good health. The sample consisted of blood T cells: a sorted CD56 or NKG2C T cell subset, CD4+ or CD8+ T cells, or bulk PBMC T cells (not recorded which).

The chain's CDR3 is CASSVGVGTQETQYF. The J gene is TRBJ2-5, the V gene TRBV9. The CDR3 extends over 15 amino acids. Germline CDR1 SGDLS, CDR2 YYNGEE.